Here is one T cell receptor (beta chain) with its context. This sample was included in a study of Ad26.COV2.S vaccination and SARS-CoV-2 variants. Indicated treatment: approximately 18 received Ad26.COV2.S at low or high dose, single or two shots; about five received placebo; per-sample allocation not given. Samples came from day 63 after the first vaccine or placebo injection. The method was immunoSEQ multiplex PCR; TCRdb's version includes in-frame clones alone and lacks a portion of them. The repertoire holds about 350,000 clones, approximately 86% seen once, with about 10% in the top ten. Germline V gives CDR1 SNHLY, CDR2 FYNNEI. This CDR3 region has 16 residues. V lost 4 bases, J lost 3 bases, and 13 bases lay in between.

This chain uses TRBV2 with TRBJ2-6; D is possibly TRBD1 (6 bases). Sample: peripheral blood, taken in a trial of Ad26.COV2.S vaccine versus placebo. The source of this sequence is a person aged 18 to 65 who received the Ad26.COV2.S COVID-19 vaccine or a placebo. The chain's CDR3 is CASSVGGRFGANVLTF. As DNA, the CDR3 is TGTGCCAGCAGTGTTGGGGGCCGCTTTGGGGCCAACGTCCTGACTTTC. The variable domain in full, completed from reference TRBV2 and TRBJ2-6, reads EPEVTQTPSHQVTQMGQEVILRCVPISNHLYFYWYRQILGQKVEFLVSFYNNEISEKSEIFDDQFSVERPDGSNFTLKIRSTKLEDSAMYFCASSVGGRFGANVLTFGAGSRLTVL.